A selection of T cell receptor beta chains follows, all from one sample in a study of blood T cell repertoires in COVID-19. The protocol was immunoSEQ multiplex PCR, while the TCRdb copy is restricted to in-frame clones and leaves out a portion. The profile covers some 69,000 clones, with nearly 85% appearing a single time and roughly 2% taken by the ten largest. The material sequenced was peripheral blood. Receptor source: a woman aged 55 to 70 with acute or convalescent COVID-19. CDR3s include the opening cysteine and the closing phenylalanine or tryptophan. Clone sizes are given selectively: once, few, many, or a class where the clone is expanded.

abundance: medium-sized; v_gene: TRBV7-8; CDR3aa: CASQGQGNTEAFF
abundance: .; v_gene: TRBV4-2; CDR3aa: CASSHRGGDSGNTIYF
abundance: .; v_gene: TRBV18; CDR3aa: CASSPPAGANVLTF
abundance: .; v_gene: TRBV24-1; CDR3aa: CATRGQGLAGELFF
abundance: .; v_gene: TRBV30; CDR3aa: CAWSDRGPNYGYTF
abundance: .; v_gene: TRBV2; CDR3aa: CASHRGGEKLFF
abundance: .; v_gene: TRBV5-1; CDR3aa: CASAVEGSFGYGYTF
abundance: .; v_gene: TRBV6-1; CDR3aa: CASSEIYGRNYNEQFF
abundance: .; v_gene: TRBV13; CDR3aa: CASGTRVSYNEQFF
abundance: .; v_gene: TRBV7-2; CDR3aa: CASSQAGQGGEKLFF
abundance: .; v_gene: TRBV7-3; CDR3aa: CASSPPGSFNEQFF
abundance: .; v_gene: TRBV30; CDR3aa: CAWSAGLAGWETQYF
abundance: once; v_gene: TRBV2; CDR3aa: CASRRTGVGTEAFF
abundance: .; v_gene: TRBV2; CDR3aa: CASIINESTAEAFF
abundance: once; v_gene: TRBV27; CDR3aa: CASSLWAGRSSYEQYF
abundance: .; v_gene: TRBV7-6; CDR3aa: CASSVNGLFTGGPGEQYF
abundance: .; v_gene: TRBV28; CDR3aa: CASSSDRAHQPQHF
abundance: .; v_gene: TRBV19; CDR3aa: CASSVSDRGRGAFF
abundance: .; v_gene: TRBV27; CDR3aa: CASSLSRGILSRKDNSPLHF
abundance: .; v_gene: TRBV28; CDR3aa: CASREKQGLVGGYTF
abundance: .; v_gene: TRBV6-1; CDR3aa: CASSEAFGSYEQYF
abundance: once; v_gene: TRBV19; CDR3aa: CASSIGTPVRTDTQYF
abundance: .; v_gene: TRBV3-1/TRBV3-2; CDR3aa: CASSLGGLAGTNNEQFF
abundance: .; v_gene: TRBV10-3; CDR3aa: CAISEPQGPRTEAFF
abundance: .; v_gene: TRBV5-6; CDR3aa: CASETSGRYEQYF
abundance: .; v_gene: TRBV5-4; CDR3aa: CASSLGGSGSYEQYF
abundance: .; v_gene: TRBV6-1; CDR3aa: CASSAGQGAGFGVKQFF
abundance: .; v_gene: TRBV18; CDR3aa: CASSPSRAPSSGNTIYF
abundance: few; v_gene: TRBV18; CDR3aa: CASSPPGGGRSYNEQFF
abundance: .; v_gene: TRBV2; CDR3aa: CASLRERGVTDTQYF
abundance: .; v_gene: TRBV2; CDR3aa: CASSDRLALTYEQYF
abundance: .; v_gene: TRBV28; CDR3aa: CASRRQGTNTEAFF
abundance: .; v_gene: TRBV3-1/TRBV3-2; CDR3aa: CASSLVNTEAFF